A single sample is the source of the 32 T cell receptor beta chains below, sequenced in a study of response to subunit inactivated influenza vaccine. TCRdb recomputed calls from the RT-PCR reads with MiXCR, one row per CDR3 protein. The data hold about 780,000 distinct CDR3 sequences, with around 20% observed a single time. Sequenced material: PBMCs from blood, taken around 5 days after vaccination. The receptor set was obtained from a man aged 45-60 years who received an inactivated influenza vaccine.

This clonotype was recorded a few times. J is TRBJ1-3 and V is TRBV6-1; 8 bases fit TRBD1. Germline CDR1 and CDR2: MNHNS and SASEGT. Trimming cost V 10 bases and J 5 bases; bases outside gene matches: 16. The CDR3 totals 16 residues. CDR3 bases: TGTGCCACCCGACGGGGACAGGATCTTACCCGAAACACCATATATTTT. Its protein is CATRRGQDLTRNTIYF.

This clonotype was counted a few times. J is TRBJ1-5 and V is TRBV29-1, with D perhaps matching TRBD1 (5 bases). Germline CDR1 reads SQVTM; CDR2 reads ANQGSEA. The germline V and J ends were trimmed by 7 bases and 3 bases, with 13 bases remaining between them. The CDR3 sequence is 13 residues long. Here the CDR3 reads CSAKGTNNQPQHF. As DNA, the CDR3 is TGCAGCGCCAAAGGGACGAACAATCAGCCCCAGCATTTT.

The table lists this clonotype with many counts. The chain has TRBV29-1 and TRBJ2-5; tentatively, D is TRBD2 (5 bases). V lost 3 bases, J lost 4 bases, and 9 bases lay in between. This CDR3 region has 12 residues. The germline CDR1 and CDR2 sequences are SQVTM and ANQGSEA. CDR3 in amino acids: CSVEAGRETQYF. Here the CDR3 DNA reads TGCAGCGTTGAGGCGGGTAGAGAGACCCAGTACTTC.

V and J are TRBV6-5 and TRBJ2-5, with D perhaps matching TRBD2 (6 bases). Germline lookup yields CDR1 MNHEY and CDR2 SVGAGI. V lost 2 bases to trimming and J lost 7 bases, with 17 bases between them. This CDR3 is built from 15 residues. In DNA, the CDR3 is TGTGCCAGCAGTTACACCAGGGAGGATTGGTGGACCCAGTACTTC. This sequence encodes CASSYTREDWWTQYF.

The sample holds many counts of this clonotype. The chain couples TRBV6-2 or TRBV6-3 to TRBJ2-1; TRBD2 agrees at 7 bases. J gave up 0 bases and V 7 bases, and 9 bases lay outside the gene matches. Germline CDR1 MNHEY, CDR2 SVGEGT. The CDR3 length is 16 residues. CDR3 nucleotides: TGTGCCAGCATTAATAGCGGGCACAGCTCCTACAATGAGCAGTTCTTC. As protein: CASINSGHSSYNEQFF.

This clonotype was seen at least ten times. The chain uses TRBV4-3 and TRBJ2-7; possible D gene TRBD1, 6 bases. CDR3 length: 15 amino acids. The V gene lost 0 bases and the J gene lost 4 bases, with 13 bases spanning the gap. CDR1 is LGHNA, CDR2 YSLEER, per germline. Here the CDR3 reads CASSQDRSGVYEQYF. The CDR3 bases are TGCGCCAGCAGCCAAGATCGGTCAGGGGTATACGAGCAGTACTTC.

This clonotype has only a few counts. The chain employs TRBV7-9 and TRBJ1-1; D might be TRBD1 (6 bases). This CDR3 spans 15 amino acids. The germline gives CDR1 SEHNR, CDR2 FQNEAQ (reference sequence). Trimming left V 1 base short and J 0 bases short, with 9 bases between. In nucleotides, the CDR3 is TGTGCCAGCAGCTTAGTGACAGGACTGAACACTGAAGCTTTCTTT. It is translated as CASSLVTGLNTEAFF.

A few counts support this clonotype. This chain links TRBV28 with TRBJ2-3; D is unclear. Germline loops: CDR1 MDHEN, CDR2 SYDVKM. With 8 bases removed from V and 1 base from J, the gap between germline ends came to 10 bases. This CDR3 is 13 amino acids long. The CDR3 spells CASFSFRTDTQYF. The CDR3, as DNA: TGTGCCAGCTTTAGTTTCCGCACAGATACGCAGTATTTT.

There are many counts of this clonotype. The CDR3 bases are TGCAGTGCATCCCTTACAGGACTCCTTGAGACCCAGTACTTC. It encodes CSASLTGLLETQYF. V usage is TRBV20-1 and J usage is TRBJ2-5; D may be TRBD1 or TRBD2 (5 bases each). This CDR3 region has 14 residues. Trimming pared 6 bases from V and 5 bases from J, leaving 19 bases between. Germline V gene sequence: CDR1 DFQATT, CDR2 SNEGSKA (reference sequence).

The chain links TRBV20-1 to TRBJ2-5; the D gene is possibly TRBD1 (5 bases). The CDR3 covers 13 residues. V dropped 3 bases and J dropped 5 bases, with 13 bases sitting between them. From germline, CDR1 is DFQATT and CDR2 SNEGSKA (reference sequence). CDR3 sequence: CSARDTRAETQYF. CDR3 bases: TGCAGTGCTAGGGACACCCGAGCGGAGACCCAGTACTTC.

The genes are TRBV4-3 and TRBJ2-3; 12 nucleotides agree with TRBD2. V shed 1 base, J shed 3 bases, and the junction held 2 bases outside the gene matches. CDR3 size: 16 residues. Germline loops: CDR1 LGHNA, CDR2 YSLEER. This CDR3 is CASSQGTSGTTDTQYF. For the CDR3, the DNA is TGCGCCAGCAGCCAAGGGACTAGCGGGACGACAGATACGCAGTATTTT.

The V and J genes are TRBV27 and TRBJ2-7; 7 nucleotides match TRBD1. This CDR3 has 16 amino acids. Trimming cost V 0 bases and J 1 base; bases outside gene matches: 6. The V gene's germline CDR1 is MNHEY and CDR2 SMNVEV (reference sequence). The CDR3: CASSLSTGYLSYEQYF. DNA for the CDR3: TGTGCCAGCAGTTTATCGACAGGGTACCTGTCCTACGAGCAGTACTTC.

This clonotype was counted only a few times. CDR3 in DNA: TGTGCCAGCTGTCAGCAGGCGGGGGTAGGAAACACCATATATTTT. Translation: CASCQQAGVGNTIYF. The chain recombines TRBV12-3 or TRBV12-4 with TRBJ1-3; the D gene is possibly TRBD1 (5 bases). V lost 8 bases, J lost 4 bases, and 18 bases lay in between. The CDR3 has 15 residues.

The chain has TRBV29-1 and TRBJ2-1; TRBD2 might be the D (6 bases). Trimming stripped 4 bases from V and 4 bases from J, with 11 bases between. Per germline, CDR1 SQVTM and CDR2 ANQGSEA. The CDR3 runs 13 residues. CDR3 nucleotides: TGCAGCGTTGGGGCAGGGAGGTACAATGAGCAGTTCTTC. It specifies CSVGAGRYNEQFF.

The chain carries TRBV4-2 and TRBJ2-1; 15 bases are shared with TRBD2. From germline, CDR1 is LGHNA and CDR2 YNFKEQ. V shed 2 bases and J 10 bases; nucleotides not matched to a gene: 9. The CDR3 extends over 17 amino acids. The DNA of the CDR3 is TGTGCCAGCAGCCAACTCGGACTAGCGGGAGGGCCGGGGGAGCAGTTCTTC. It translates to CASSQLGLAGGPGEQFF.

The chain combines TRBV6-1 with TRBJ2-3, with TRBD2 identical over 12 bases. V shed 3 bases and J 6 bases; nucleotides not matched to a gene: 16. The CDR3 extends over 19 amino acids. Per the germline V gene, CDR1 is MNHNS and CDR2 is SASEGT. The CDR3 sequence: CASSETGFKLAGGSDTQYF. DNA of the CDR3: TGTGCCAGCAGTGAGACAGGATTCAAACTAGCGGGAGGTTCGGATACGCAGTATTTT.

There are many counts of this clonotype. The rearrangement uses TRBV7-9 and TRBJ2-1, with TRBD2 matching 12 bases. The CDR3 runs to 15 residues. With 6 bases clipped from V and 6 bases from J, the junction kept 6 bases outside the gene matches. CDR1 and CDR2 (germline): SEHNR, FQNEAQ (reference sequence). CDR3 loop: CASRRLAGGRNEQFF. The CDR3 DNA is TGTGCCAGCAGACGCCTAGCGGGGGGGCGCAATGAGCAGTTCTTC.

The genes are TRBV5-6 and TRBJ1-3; possibly TRBD1 for D (5 bases). With 4 bases removed from V and 4 bases from J, the gap between germline ends came to 12 bases. This CDR3 is 14 amino acids long. The germline gives CDR1 SGHDT, CDR2 YYEEEE. CDR3 loop: CASSAGTAGNTIYF. The CDR3 nucleotides are TGTGCCAGCAGCGCGGGGACTGCGGGAAACACCATATATTTT.

This clonotype has more than one count but fewer than ten. This sequence joins TRBV7-6 and TRBJ2-1; no firm D call. The CDR3 contains 13 residues. From germline, CDR1 is SGHVS and CDR2 FNYEAQ. Trimming shortened V by 7 bases and J by 5 bases, and 12 bases separated the two germline ends. The chain's CDR3 is CASTKGPHNEQFF. The CDR3 bases are TGTGCCAGCACCAAAGGACCTCACAATGAGCAGTTCTTC.

This clonotype was counted between two and nine times. The chain carries TRBV20-1 and TRBJ2-5; D is unclear. The V end was cut by 6 bases, the J end by 4 bases, with 12 bases between. The CDR3 loop spans 12 amino acids. The V gene's germline CDR1 is DFQATT and CDR2 SNEGSKA (reference sequence). The CDR3, as DNA: TGCAGTGCCCGGCCCCGTGGAGAGACCCAGTACTTC. This translates into CSARPRGETQYF.

There are a few counts of this clonotype. The chain combines TRBV20-1 with TRBJ2-1, with D uncertain. This CDR3 has 14 residues. V was shortened by 3 bases and J by 6 bases, with 15 bases between the two germline ends. Germline V CDR1 and CDR2: DFQATT, SNEGSKA (reference sequence). The CDR3 region has the DNA TGCAGTGCTAGTATTTCCGCGTGGGCCAATGAGCAGTTCTTC. Translated: CSASISAWANEQFF.

This chain uses TRBV7-2 with TRBJ1-2, with D possibly being TRBD1 (6 bases). This CDR3 has 16 amino acids. Germline V gene data show CDR1 as SGHTA and CDR2 as FQGNSA. V was pared by 8 bases and J by 8 bases, with 27 bases between. The CDR3 DNA reads as TGTGCCAGCCCCTCCGGTTGGGGGGCGACAATATCGGGCTACACCTTC. It translates to CASPSGWGATISGYTF.

This clonotype was found a few times. The genes are TRBV6-2 or TRBV6-3 and TRBJ2-7, with D maybe TRBD2 (5 bases). Trimming removed 2 bases from V and 3 bases from J, with 11 bases in between. There are 14 residues in the CDR3. The germline gives CDR1 MNHEY, CDR2 SVGEGT. The CDR3 sequence is CASSYRGHGYEQYF. CDR3 sequence (DNA): TGTGCCAGCAGTTACCGAGGGCACGGCTACGAGCAGTACTTC.

This clonotype was seen more than once but under ten times. The chain uses TRBV6-1 and TRBJ1-3; 7 bases are a match to TRBD1. V lost 7 bases and J lost 5; bases outside the gene matches: 8. Per the germline V gene, CDR1 is MNHNS and CDR2 is SASEGT. The CDR3 covers 14 residues. CDR3 protein: CASTAGTERNTIYF. In DNA, the CDR3 is TGTGCCAGCACTGCCGGGACAGAAAGAAACACCATATATTTT.

V usage is TRBV5-1 and J usage is TRBJ2-5; 7 bases agree with TRBD1. Trimming removed 4 bases from V and 6 bases from J; junction bases left unmatched: 9. The CDR3 is made up of 14 amino acids. Germline CDR1 and CDR2: SGHRS and YFSETQ. This chain's CDR3 is CASSEGTVGKTQYF. CDR3 in DNA: TGCGCCAGCAGCGAAGGGACAGTAGGCAAGACCCAGTACTTC.

The chain combines TRBV20-1 with TRBJ1-5; D possibly corresponds to TRBD1 (6 bases). V dropped 1 base and J dropped 2 bases, with 9 bases sitting between them. In germline, CDR1 is DFQATT, CDR2 SNEGSKA (reference sequence). CDR3 length equals 14 residues. The CDR3 sequence: CSARVRTGNQPQHF. CDR3 in DNA: TGCAGTGCTAGAGTTCGGACAGGCAATCAGCCCCAGCATTTT.

This clonotype came up a few times. The rearrangement links TRBV19 to TRBJ1-5; D gene unclear. The CDR3 spans 15 residues. CDR1 LNHDA and CDR2 SQIVND come from the germline V gene (reference sequence). Trimming left V 9 bases short and J 0 bases short, with 15 bases between. The CDR3 protein is CASTDTFASNQPQHF. DNA for the CDR3: TGTGCCAGCACTGACACGTTCGCTAGCAATCAGCCCCAGCATTTT.

The genes are TRBV11-2 and TRBJ1-2, with unresolved D. Germline CDR1 is SGHAT and CDR2 is FQNNGV. The V and J ends lost 3 bases and 4 bases respectively, with 9 bases between them. This CDR3 comprises 13 residues. CDR3 sequence: CASSLADIYGYTF. The CDR3 DNA follows: TGTGCCAGCAGCTTGGCGGATATCTATGGCTACACCTTC.

In its sample, this clonotype was seen once. V and J are TRBV4-1 and TRBJ1-2, with 7 bases aligning to TRBD1. The CDR3 is made up of 15 amino acids. The trim removed 5 bases at V and 0 bases at J, leaving 6 bases unmatched. CDR1 MGHRA and CDR2 YSYEKL come from the germline V gene. CDR3 residues: CASSFRDSANYGYTF. In DNA, the CDR3 is TGCGCCAGCAGCTTCCGGGACAGCGCTAACTATGGCTACACCTTC.

The sample holds a few counts of this clonotype. The chain uses TRBV4-3 and TRBJ2-1; no clear D. V lost 1 base to trimming and J lost 9 bases, with 13 bases between them. Per the germline V gene, CDR1 is LGHNA and CDR2 is YSLEER. The CDR3 spans 14 residues. CDR3 bases: TGCGCCAGCAGCCAAGGGTTCGGCCCTGCTGAGCAGTTCTTC. Protein product: CASSQGFGPAEQFF.

The V call is TRBV6-1, the J call TRBJ1-1; D remains ambiguous. V was cut by 6 bases and J by 5 bases, with 19 bases left in between. The CDR3 sequence is 15 residues long. The germline V gene encodes CDR1 MNHNS and CDR2 SASEGT. The CDR3 sequence is CASSSTGGRRTEAFF. The CDR3 DNA sequence: TGTGCCAGCAGCTCTACCGGTGGGAGGAGGACTGAAGCTTTCTTT.

This chain links TRBV6-1 with TRBJ1-5, with a possible D match to TRBD1 (5 bases). There are 13 residues in the CDR3. Deletions cut 1 base from V and 6 bases from J, with 7 bases between. In germline, CDR1 is MNHNS, CDR2 SASEGT. The chain's CDR3 is CASSEVRAQPQHF. CDR3 nucleotides: TGTGCCAGCAGTGAAGTCAGGGCTCAGCCCCAGCATTTT.